The TCR beta chain under discussion was sequenced for a study of human T cells and chemical hapten exposure. Indicated time point: patch test 2, 6 weeks after DPC sensitization. Documented treatment: therapeutic diphenylcyclopropenone sensitization with weekly scalp DPC. TCRdb re-called the RACE reads with MiXCR, one entry per CDR3 protein. In the table there are a few hundred thousand distinct CDR3 sequences, about 6% of which are singletons. The CDR3 spans 16 residues. V was shortened by 2 bases and J by 0 bases, with 11 bases between the two germline ends. CDR1 SGHVS and CDR2 FQNEAQ come from the germline V gene. This clonotype was counted between two and nine times. Its antigen is unidentified. General observations from the study: Controls formed significantly fewer large CDR3 similarity clusters than expanded TCRs did.

This sequence originates from a woman aged 18-30 years with alopecia areata. Some clones in this sample may be carry-over from other donors' samples. This rearrangement joins TRBV7-8 to TRBJ1-3; D is unclear. Material: whole blood, obtained in connection with sensitization to the hapten diphenylcyclopropenone (DPC). The CDR3 loop reads CASSLPRTISGNTIYF. CDR3 DNA sequence: TGTGCCAGCAGCTTACCTCGGACCATCTCTGGAAACACCATATATTTT.